Listed below are T cell receptor beta chains from one sample, sequenced in a study of tumor and adjacent non-tumor tissue in lung cancer. TCRdb itself ran the multiplex PCR reads through MiXCR, one entry per CDR3 protein. The sample consists of 220,000 or so distinct CDR3 sequences, about two thirds of them appearing once. Sequenced input: lung tumor tissue. These receptors were obtained from a man in his 60s with non-small cell lung cancer. Each CDR3 is given with its conserved first and last residue. D genes are given only for firm matches. Clone size is stated in some rows and not others, as once, few, many or a class when expanded.

V	size	D	J	length	CDR3	DNA
TRBV7-9	few	TRBD1	TRBJ1-2	13	CASSLETGHLYTF	TGTGCCAGCAGCTTAGAGACAGGGCATCTCTACACCTTC
TRBV4-2	many	.	TRBJ2-1	15	CASSQEGPLVNEQFF	TGTGCCAGCAGCCAAGAAGGGCCCCTAGTTAATGAGCAGTTCTTC
TRBV5-5	.	.	TRBJ1-1	14	CASSLGGLFAEAFF	TGTGCCAGCAGCTTGGGGGGGCTTTTCGCTGAAGCTTTCTTT
TRBV11-2	.	.	TRBJ2-3	15	CASSLGVIPADTHYF	TGTGCCAGCAGCTTGGGAGTCATCCCTGCAGATACGCACTATTTT
TRBV4-3	.	.	TRBJ1-2	16	CASSHRGALGDYGYTF	TGCGCCAGCAGCCACCGTGGGGCTCTCGGGGACTATGGCTACACCTTT
TRBV30	.	.	TRBJ2-7	14	CAWSVTRGLGEQYF	TGTGCCTGGAGTGTGACTAGAGGACTGGGCGAGCAGTACTTC
TRBV11-3	few	TRBD2	TRBJ2-1	16	CASSILAGGRLNEQFF	TGTGCCAGCAGCATTCTAGCGGGGGGCCGGCTCAATGAGCAGTTCTTC
TRBV20-1	.	TRBD2	TRBJ2-3	13	CSAKRGGLDTQYF	TGCAGTGCAAAGCGGGGGGGCTTAGATACGCAGTATTTT
TRBV20-1	.	.	TRBJ1-1	17	CSVREGIRDLMNTEAFF	TGCAGTGTTAGAGAAGGCATCAGGGACCTCATGAACACTGAAGCTTTCTTT
TRBV29-1	.	.	TRBJ2-5	12	CSAVGKQETQYF	TGCAGCGCGGTGGGAAAGCAAGAGACCCAGTACTTC
TRBV4-3	once	.	TRBJ2-5	14	CASSQDLTRETQYF	TGCGCCAGCAGTCAAGATCTTACCCGGGAGACCCAGTACTTC
TRBV6-2/TRBV6-3	.	.	TRBJ2-1	14	CASGGLSFYDEQFF	TGTGCCAGCGGAGGACTGTCCTTTTACGATGAGCAGTTCTTC
TRBV20-1	.	.	TRBJ1-6	15	CSARVGAKRYSPLHF	TGCAGTGCTAGAGTGGGGGCCAAGCGATATTCACCCCTCCACTTT
TRBV29-1	.	.	TRBJ1-1	12	CSVEGGSSEALF	TGCAGCGTAGAAGGTGGATCCTCTGAAGCTCTCTTT
TRBV5-4	many	TRBD2	TRBJ2-1	19	CASSRPVTGTSGGANEQFF	TGTGCCAGCAGTCGACCCGTGACCGGGACTAGCGGGGGGGCCAATGAGCAGTTCTTC
TRBV11-2	.	.	TRBJ1-5	13	CASSLSLDQPRHF	TGTGCCAGCAGCTTAAGTCTTGATCAGCCCCGTCATTTT
TRBV12-3/TRBV12-4	.	.	TRBJ1-5	16	CASSLGEGMGNQHQHF	TGTGCCAGCAGTTTAGGGGAGGGCATGGGGAATCAGCACCAGCATTTT
TRBV4-3	.	.	TRBJ1-1	14	CANSQGMLKTEAFF	TGCGCCAACAGCCAAGGAATGCTGAAAACTGAAGCTTTCTTT
TRBV7-9	.	.	TRBJ1-2	14	CASSQRTVGYGYSF	TGTGCCAGCAGCCAGCGGACAGTAGGCTATGGCTACTCCTTC
TRBV20-1	medium-sized	.	TRBJ2-5	11	CSARDLGVQYF	TGCAGTGCTAGAGATTTGGGGGTCCAGTACTTC
TRBV11-2	many	.	TRBJ1-2	14	CASSLGASLYGYTF	TGTGCCAGCAGCTTAGGTGCAAGCCTTTATGGCTACACCTTC
TRBV6-5	few	.	TRBJ1-1	17	CASSYRTTGLRNTEAFF	TGTGCCAGCAGTTATCGAACTACAGGGTTGAGGAACACTGAAGCTTTCTTT
TRBV11-2	.	.	TRBJ2-3	15	CASILEGGHTDTQYF	TGTGCCAGCATCTTAGAAGGTGGCCATACAGATACGCAATATTTT
TRBV20-1	.	.	TRBJ1-2	13	CSAKTRWGYGYTF	TGCAGTGCAAAGACAAGGTGGGGCTATGGCTACACCTTC
TRBV11-2	many	.	TRBJ2-2	15	CASSLFGAGTGELFF	TGTGCCAGCAGCTTATTTGGGGCCGGGACCGGGGAGCTGTTTTTT
TRBV10-1	few	TRBD1	TRBJ1-1	14	CASSESDRASEAFF	TGCGCCAGCAGTGAGTCCGACAGGGCATCTGAAGCTTTCTTT
TRBV25-1	.	.	TRBJ1-5	15	CASNGINSLNQPQHF	TGTGCCAGCAATGGGATCAACAGCCTCAATCAGCCCCAGCATTTT
TRBV24-1	.	.	TRBJ1-2	14	CATSDYGGNYGYTF	TGTGCCACCAGTGATTATGGTGGAAACTATGGCTACACCTTC
TRBV30	.	.	TRBJ2-1	13	CAWARGRYNEQFF	TGTGCCTGGGCCCGGGGCAGATACAATGAGCAGTTCTTC
TRBV20-1	.	.	TRBJ2-7	12	CSAIMGDSEQYF	TGCAGTGCCATCATGGGGGACTCCGAGCAGTACTTC
TRBV20-1	.	.	TRBJ2-1	13	CSARKALANEQFF	TGCAGTGCTAGAAAGGCTCTAGCCAATGAGCAGTTCTTC
TRBV12-3/TRBV12-4	.	TRBD2	TRBJ2-3	17	CASSPGTRSAVADAQYF	TGTGCCAGCAGTCCCGGGACTAGGAGCGCGGTGGCAGATGCGCAGTATTTT
TRBV28	.	.	TRBJ1-5	14	CASSLGGDGQPQHF	TGTGCCAGCAGTTTAGGCGGGGATGGTCAGCCCCAGCATTTT
TRBV11-2	.	.	TRBJ2-5	13	CSSSLGGGGTQYF	TGTTCCAGCAGCTTAGGGGGGGGCGGGACCCAGTACTTC
TRBV20-1	many	.	TRBJ2-6	14	CSASKQSGFNVLTF	TGCAGTGCTAGTAAGCAGTCCGGGTTCAACGTCCTGACTTTC
TRBV20-1	once	TRBD1	TRBJ2-6	17	CSALHRTGGSGVNVLTF	TGCAGTGCCTTACATAGGACAGGAGGCTCTGGGGTCAACGTCCTGACTTTC
TRBV18	.	.	TRBJ1-5	18	CASSPPEASTRGDQPQHF	TGTGCCAGCTCACCACCCGAGGCCTCCACGCGAGGAGATCAGCCCCAGCATTTT
TRBV6-5	.	.	TRBJ2-2	15	CANGYSGANTGELFF	TGTGCCAACGGTTACTCAGGGGCAAACACCGGGGAGCTGTTTTTT
TRBV4-1	few	TRBD2	TRBJ2-1	14	CASTDRTSGDEQFF	TGCGCCAGCACCGACAGGACTAGCGGCGATGAGCAGTTCTTC
TRBV12-3/TRBV12-4	.	TRBD1	TRBJ2-7	14	CANSRTGISYEQYF	TGTGCCAACAGCCGGACAGGAATCTCCTACGAGCAGTACTTC
TRBV11-3	many	TRBD2	TRBJ2-7	15	CASSLETSGTYEQYF	TGTGCCAGCAGCTTGGAGACTAGCGGGACCTACGAGCAGTACTTC
TRBV6-5	.	.	TRBJ1-1	14	CASSYRAGGTEALF	TGTGCTAGCAGTTATAGGGCCGGGGGCACTGAAGCTTTATTT
TRBV20-1	.	.	TRBJ1-1	13	CSAMRDVNTGALF	TGCAGTGCTATGAGGGATGTGAACACTGGAGCTTTGTTT
TRBV5-1	.	.	TRBJ2-5	15	CASSPEARGWETQYF	TGCGCCAGCAGCCCGGAAGCTAGGGGCTGGGAGACCCAGTACTTC
TRBV6-2/TRBV6-3	.	TRBD2	TRBJ2-5	17	CASSSPRRLARQQTQYF	TGTGCCAGCAGTTCCCCCAGACGACTAGCAAGACAACAGACCCAGTACTTC
TRBV4-1	.	TRBD1	TRBJ2-7	16	CASSHSPGTETYEQYF	TGCGCCAGCAGCCACTCCCCCGGGACAGAGACCTACGAGCAGTACTTC
TRBV11-2	.	TRBD2	TRBJ2-7	17	CASSSVGLAGWCYEQYF	TGTGCCAGCAGCTCAGTGGGACTAGCGGGGTGGTGTTACGAGCAGTACTTC
TRBV5-4	.	TRBD2	TRBJ2-3	17	CASSLVLAGVSTDTQYF	TGTGCCAGCAGCTTGGTGTTAGCGGGGGTTAGCACAGATACGCAGTATTTT
TRBV20-1	few	TRBD2	TRBJ2-7	13	CSAWKSGRPEQYF	TGCAGTGCTTGGAAGAGCGGGAGGCCCGAGCAGTACTTC
TRBV12-3/TRBV12-4	few	.	TRBJ1-1	13	CASSFNTGTEAFF	TGTGCCAGCAGTTTTAACACAGGGACCGAAGCTTTCTTT
TRBV11-2	many	.	TRBJ1-1	18	CASSLQFPLTKKNTEAFF	TGTGCCAGCAGCTTACAGTTCCCCCTGACCAAGAAGAACACTGAAGCTTTCTTT
TRBV11-2	.	.	TRBJ1-6	15	CASSLQPGGNSLLHF	TGTGCCAGCAGCTTACAGCCGGGGGGTAATTCACTCCTCCATTTT
TRBV4-3	few	.	TRBJ1-2	12	CASSQDRYGYTF	TGCGCCAGCAGCCAAGATCGATACGGCTACACCTTC
TRBV11-2	.	.	TRBJ2-1	16	CVSSHQDDDMDNEQFF	TGTGTCAGCAGCCACCAAGACGATGACATGGACAATGAGCAGTTCTTC
TRBV6-5	.	TRBD2	TRBJ2-7	16	CASSYLSSGVTYEQYF	TGTGCCAGCAGTTACTTGTCTAGCGGGGTCACCTATGAGCAGTACTTC